This entry concerns a single T cell receptor beta chain. No antigen is known for it. A junction end diverges from the germline sequence, so it may reflect a read error. The data are from a study of cytomegalovirus exposure and HLA in healthy donors. Broader study findings: Among immune exposure information, only CMV serostatus was available.

PCR amplification relied on 60 Vbeta primers (plus 13 Jbeta primers). The method was immunoSEQ multiplex PCR; TCRdb's version includes in-frame clones alone and lacks a portion of them. The table includes about 150,000 clones, 65% to 80% detected once. Germline V gene data show CDR1 as SNHLY and CDR2 as FYNNEI. CDR3 length: 14 residues. The chain employs TRBV2 and TRBJ2-6, with D maybe TRBD1 (6 bases). This sequence was found in a man younger than 30 in good health and CMV-seronegative. What was sequenced was PBMCs. The DNA for the CDR3 is TGTGCCAGCAGTACAGGGCCTGGGGCCAACGGCCTGACTTTC. Protein: CASSTGPGANGLTF.